What follows are 15 T cell receptor beta chains derived from one specimen sequenced in a study of regulatory T cells in long-lasting Graves disease. Time point noted: newly diagnosed GD, antithyroid drugs for less than 3 months. Isolated PBMC RNA provided the starting material for the TCR library. HTBI primers from iRepertoire and Arm-PCR of CDR3 regions yielded the TCR beta libraries. TCRdb re-called the multiplex PCR reads through MiXCR, storing one row per CDR3 protein. The sample gives about 610,000 distinct CDR3 sequences, 15% to 20% of which show up once; around 13% is in the top ten. Another study also made use of these data, one on T cells in Graves' hyperthyroidism and ophthalmopathy.

The specimen was peripheral blood mononuclear cells (PBMCs), collected at new diagnosis, from a patient treated with antithyroid drugs. The origin of the receptors is a man in his late teens or twenties with Graves disease.

This clonotype has a count of ten or more. The chain links TRBV2 to TRBJ2-7; 11 bases match TRBD1. The CDR3 loop spans 14 amino acids. Germline CDR1 is SNHLY and CDR2 is FYNNEI. The V gene end was trimmed by 9 bases and the J gene end by 6 bases; junction bases not matched to a gene: 10. CDR3 loop: CARGTGTGGAEQYF. The CDR3 region has the DNA TGTGCCAGGGGGACCGGGACAGGGGGAGCCGAGCAGTACTTC.

The chain's CDR3 is CSVENPWVYGYTF. Here the CDR3 DNA reads TGCAGCGTTGAGAACCCCTGGGTCTATGGCTACACCTTC. V usage is TRBV29-1 and J usage is TRBJ1-2; D is undetermined. The V gene lost 3 bases and the J gene lost 4 bases, with 12 bases spanning the gap. Germline V gene sequence: CDR1 SQVTM, CDR2 ANQGSEA. The CDR3 is made up of 13 amino acids.

The chain employs TRBV18 and TRBJ1-5; D is ambiguous. Trimming took off 2 bases at V and 0 bases at J, with 8 bases between the two ends. CDR3 length equals 15 residues. Per the germline V gene, CDR1 is KGHSH and CDR2 is LQKENI. The CDR3 DNA reads TGTGCCAGCTCACCAACGGTCACTAGCAATCAGCCCCAGCATTTT. It yields the protein CASSPTVTSNQPQHF.

This clonotype was observed a few times. The chain has TRBV6-1 and TRBJ1-6; D gene ambiguous. The CDR3 is 16 amino acids. The germline V gene encodes CDR1 MNHNS and CDR2 SASEGT. Between the trimmed V and J ends, which lost 6 bases and 6 bases, there was a span of 18 bases. CDR3 bases: TGTGCCAGCAGATTACACCGGGATACCTCTAATTCACCCCTCCACTTT. It translates to CASRLHRDTSNSPLHF.

This clonotype has ten or more counts. The V and J genes are TRBV5-1 and TRBJ1-2; D is undetermined. The germline CDR1 and CDR2 sequences are SGHRS and YFSETQ. CDR3 length: 15 residues. Trimming took 1 base from V and 0 from J, leaving 10 bases between them. The CDR3 nucleotides read TGCGCCAGCAGCTTGACTCTTGCAGCTAACTATGGCTACACCTTC. As protein: CASSLTLAANYGYTF. The full variable domain, rest sourced from reference TRBV5-1 and TRBJ1-2, is KAGVTQTPRYLIKTRGQQVTLSCSPISGHRSVSWYQQTPGQGLQFLFEYFSETQRNKGNFPGRFSGRQFSNSRSEMNVSTLELGDSALYLCASSLTLAANYGYTFGSGTRLTVV.

The chain carries TRBV5-1 and TRBJ2-7; 8 nucleotides line up with TRBD1. Losses at the gene ends were 4 bases for V and 2 bases for J; bases not matched to a gene: 8. Germline CDR1 SGHRS, CDR2 YFSETQ. The CDR3 contains 15 residues. The CDR3 sequence: CASSPDAGQAYEQYF. CDR3 DNA sequence: TGCGCCAGCAGCCCCGACGCGGGACAGGCCTACGAGCAGTACTTC.

This clonotype was counted a few times. This sequence joins TRBV11-2 and TRBJ2-1; possible D gene TRBD2, 6 bases. V gave up 11 bases and J gave up 4 bases, with 9 bases separating them. The CDR3 runs to 11 residues. Germline loops: CDR1 SGHAT, CDR2 FQNNGV. The CDR3, as DNA: TGTGCCGTGACTAGTTACAATGAGCAGTTCTTC. This translates into CAVTSYNEQFF.

The table lists this clonotype with a few counts. The chain carries TRBV7-9 and TRBJ2-3, with D uncertain. CDR3 size: 13 residues. Trimming removed 11 bases at V and 1 base at J, with 13 bases between. Germline V gene sequence: CDR1 SEHNR, CDR2 FQNEAQ (reference sequence). CDR3 loop: CALVAPGTDTQYF. The CDR3 region has the DNA TGTGCCTTAGTGGCCCCTGGCACAGATACGCAGTATTTT.

In this sample, this clonotype turned up many times. The CDR3 region is CASSQGTRELFF. The CDR3 DNA follows: TGTGCCAGCAGCCAGGGGACAAGGGAACTGTTTTTT. The V gene is TRBV3-1, the J gene TRBJ1-4; D is perhaps TRBD1 (6 bases). The CDR3 has 12 residues. Trimming removed 3 bases from V and 12 bases from J, with 11 bases in between. Per the germline V gene, CDR1 is LGHDT and CDR2 is YNNKEL (reference sequence).

The chain recombines TRBV7-2 with TRBJ2-1, with D unresolved. CDR1 is SGHTA, CDR2 FQGNSA, per germline. V was pared by 0 bases and J by 8 bases, with 14 bases between. The CDR3 has 15 residues. CDR3 sequence: CASSLAPLVTDEQFF. CDR3 bases: TGTGCCAGCAGCTTAGCCCCATTAGTTACCGATGAGCAGTTCTTC. Variable domain in full (rest from reference TRBV7-2 and TRBJ2-1): GAGVSQSPSNKVTEKGKDVELRCDPISGHTALYWYRQSLGQGLEFLIYFQGNSAPDKSGLPSDRFSAERTGGSVSTLTIQRTQQEDSAVYLCASSLAPLVTDEQFFGPGTRLTVL.

This clonotype has ten or more counts. The rearrangement uses TRBV7-9 and TRBJ2-1; D may correspond to TRBD1 or TRBD2 (5 bases each). The germline CDR1 and CDR2 sequences are SEHNR and FQNEAQ (reference sequence). The CDR3 contains 14 residues. The V end was cut by 2 bases, the J end by 7 bases, with 12 bases between. The CDR3 sequence: CASSLRDGPNEQFF. CDR3 sequence (DNA): TGTGCCAGCAGCTTACGGGACGGACCTAATGAGCAGTTCTTC.

This clonotype was counted a few times. Since no conserved phenylalanine or tryptophan closes the CDR3, a read error is the likely cause. This chain connects TRBV30 to TRBJ2-7; 12 bases are shared with TRBD1. The V segment lost 8 bases and the J segment 8 bases; nucleotides outside the gene matches: 10. The CDR3 sequence is 13 residues long. Germline CDR1 and CDR2: GTSNPN and SVGIG (reference sequence). Here the CDR3 DNA reads TGTGCCCCAGGGGGACAGGGGGCAGGGAAGCAGTACCTC. Protein: CAPGGQGAGKQYL.

This clonotype has only a few counts. The rearrangement uses TRBV28 and TRBJ2-3; the D call may be TRBD1 or TRBD2 (5 bases each). Trimming removed 3 bases at V and 4 bases at J, with 11 bases between. From germline, CDR1 is MDHEN and CDR2 SYDVKM. CDR3 length: 14 amino acids. The CDR3 region has the DNA TGTGCCAGCAGTTTCAGTCAGGGACCAGATACGCAGTATTTT. Its protein is CASSFSQGPDTQYF.

The chain uses TRBV20-1 and TRBJ2-1, with D perhaps TRBD2 (6 bases). Trimming left V 3 bases short and J 0 bases short, with 9 bases between. Germline-derived CDR1 and CDR2 are DFQATT and SNEGSKA (reference sequence). The CDR3 spans 14 residues. The CDR3 DNA sequence: TGCAGTGCTAGCGGGGGTTTCTCCTACAATGAGCAGTTCTTC. Its protein is CSASGGFSYNEQFF.

DNA of the CDR3: TGCAGTGCTAGCGGGCTGGGCAGGGGGCAAGGCTACACCTTC. It codes for CSASGLGRGQGYTF. The chain recombines TRBV20-1 with TRBJ1-2; 8 nucleotides match TRBD1. Trimming took 3 bases from V and 8 from J; bases not matched to a gene: 11. CDR3 length: 14 amino acids. The germline V gene has CDR1 DFQATT and CDR2 SNEGSKA (reference sequence).